This T cell receptor (beta chain) comes out of a study of T cells in Graves' hyperthyroidism and ophthalmopathy. RNA transcripts provided the source from which TCR beta CDR3 regions were amplified. With the HTBI primer set, the TCR CDR3 went through a first round of RT-PCR. MiXCR, run by TCRdb on the multiplex PCR reads, gives a single entry per CDR3 protein. Among a few hundred thousand distinct CDR3 sequences listed, roughly 15% were seen once. This CDR3 comprises 11 residues. V was pared by 1 base and J by 13 bases, with 5 bases between. Germline V gene data show CDR1 as MGHRA and CDR2 as YSYEKL. Enrolled ophthalmopathy patients presented with a Clinical Activity Score of at least 3, a NOSPECS grade of at least 4, and disease duration under 3 months. Exclusion criteria comprised uncontrolled infection, other autoimmune disease, pregnancy or lactation.

This sequence originates from a woman in her 30s with Graves' ophthalmopathy. The rearrangement links TRBV4-1 to TRBJ1-6, with D hard to call. Sequenced material: blood. CDR3 residues: CASSQVMPLHF. CDR3 coding DNA: TGCGCCAGCAGCCAAGTAATGCCCCTCCACTTT.